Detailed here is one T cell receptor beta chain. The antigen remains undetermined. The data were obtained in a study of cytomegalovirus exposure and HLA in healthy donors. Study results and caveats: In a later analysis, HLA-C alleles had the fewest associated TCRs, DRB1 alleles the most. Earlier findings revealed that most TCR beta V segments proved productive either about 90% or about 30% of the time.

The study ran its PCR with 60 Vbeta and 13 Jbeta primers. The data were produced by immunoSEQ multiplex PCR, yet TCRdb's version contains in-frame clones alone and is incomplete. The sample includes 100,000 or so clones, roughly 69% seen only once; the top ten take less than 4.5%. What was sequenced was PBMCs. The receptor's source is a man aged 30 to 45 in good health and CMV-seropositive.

This CDR3 is CASSRDSQETQYF. In DNA form, the CDR3 reads TGTGCCAGCAGCCGGGACAGCCAAGAGACCCAGTACTTC. V is TRBV13 and J is TRBJ2-5, with 7 bases lining up with TRBD1. CDR3 length equals 13 residues. Germline values: CDR1 PRHDT, CDR2 FYEKMQ (reference sequence). With V trimmed by 5 bases and J by 1 base, 1 base remained unmatched.